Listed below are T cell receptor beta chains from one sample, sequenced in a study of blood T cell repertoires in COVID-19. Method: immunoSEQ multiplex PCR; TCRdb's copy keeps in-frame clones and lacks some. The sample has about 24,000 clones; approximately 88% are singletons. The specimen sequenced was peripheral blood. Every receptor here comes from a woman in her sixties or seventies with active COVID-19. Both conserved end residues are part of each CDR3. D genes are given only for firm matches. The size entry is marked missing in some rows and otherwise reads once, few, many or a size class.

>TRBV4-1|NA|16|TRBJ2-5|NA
CASSQDPDSARETQYF
TGCGCCAGCAGCCAAGATCCGGACAGCGCTCGAGAGACCCAGTACTTC
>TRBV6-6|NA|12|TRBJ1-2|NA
CASSWLDYGYTF
TGTGCCAGCAGTTGGCTAGACTATGGCTACACCTTC
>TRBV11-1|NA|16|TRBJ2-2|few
CASSSPRERSLEELFF
TGTGCCAGCAGCTCTCCGAGGGAGCGGAGCTTAGAGGAGCTGTTTTTT
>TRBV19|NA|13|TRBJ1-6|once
CASTGNWGSPLHF
TGTGCCAGTACGGGGAATTGGGGTTCACCCCTCCACTTT
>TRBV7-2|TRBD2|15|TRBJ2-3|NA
CASSSPSGATDTQYF
TGTGCCAGCAGCTCCCCTAGCGGGGCCACAGATACGCAGTATTTT
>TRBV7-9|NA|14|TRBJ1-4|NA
CASSPNGVGEKLFF
TGTGCCAGCAGCCCTAACGGGGTGGGAGAAAAACTGTTTTTT
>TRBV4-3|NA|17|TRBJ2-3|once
CASSQDWGGQVTDTQYF
TGCGCCAGCAGCCAAGATTGGGGGGGACAGGTAACAGATACGCAGTATTTT
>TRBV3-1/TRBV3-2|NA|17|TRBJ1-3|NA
CASSQSGALSSGNTIYF
TGTGCCAGCAGCCAAAGCGGGGCCCTGAGCTCTGGAAACACCATATATTTT
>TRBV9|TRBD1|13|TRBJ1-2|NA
CASSGGQAYGYTF
TGTGCCAGCAGCGGAGGACAGGCCTATGGCTACACCTTC
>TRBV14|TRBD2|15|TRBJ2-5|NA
CASSRLAGVQETQYF
TGTGCCAGCAGCCGTTTAGCGGGGGTACAAGAGACCCAGTACTTC
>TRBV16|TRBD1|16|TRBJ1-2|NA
CASSRPGTGANYGYTF
TGTGCCAGCAGCAGACCCGGGACAGGCGCTAACTATGGCTACACCTTC